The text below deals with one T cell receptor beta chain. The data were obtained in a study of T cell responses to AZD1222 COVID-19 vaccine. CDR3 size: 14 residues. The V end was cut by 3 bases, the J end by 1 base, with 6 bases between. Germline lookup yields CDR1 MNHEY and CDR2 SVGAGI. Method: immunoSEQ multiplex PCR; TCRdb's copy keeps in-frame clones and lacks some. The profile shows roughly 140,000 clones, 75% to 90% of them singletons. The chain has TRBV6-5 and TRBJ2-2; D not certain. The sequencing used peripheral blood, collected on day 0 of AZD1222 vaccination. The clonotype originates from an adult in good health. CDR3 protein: CASSYKVNTGELFF. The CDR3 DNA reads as TGTGCCAGCAGTTATAAAGTGAACACCGGGGAGCTGTTTTTT.